This note documents a single T cell receptor beta chain sequence. The antigen is not known. This sample was included in a study of cytomegalovirus exposure and HLA in healthy donors. Whole-study results and caveats: Excluded were some V segments that proved indistinguishable, including TRBV6-2 and TRBV6-3. Per a later analysis, HLA-associated TCR beta chains showed more clonal expansion than other, equally common TCR beta chains. Most TCR sequences were uncommon, yet certain public TCRs appeared in many donors.

Germline V gene sequence: CDR1 GTSNPN, CDR2 SVGIG (reference sequence). Unmatched junction bases numbered 1, after V lost 2 bases and J lost 4 bases. The CDR3 length is 13 residues. The PCR was carried out with 60 Vbeta primers and 13 Jbeta primers. Clones were sequenced by immunoSEQ multiplex PCR, and TCRdb holds only the in-frame ones, with some missing. Across 65,000 to 85,000 clones, the top ten clones capture roughly 2.3% of the sample. The sequenced sample was PBMCs. The receptor was isolated from a female donor in good health and CMV-seropositive. This chain links TRBV30 with TRBJ2-3; TRBD2 matches 9 bases. Here the CDR3 DNA reads TGTGCCTGGAGTCGCGGGGGGGCAGATACGCAGTATTTT. It encodes CAWSRGGADTQYF.